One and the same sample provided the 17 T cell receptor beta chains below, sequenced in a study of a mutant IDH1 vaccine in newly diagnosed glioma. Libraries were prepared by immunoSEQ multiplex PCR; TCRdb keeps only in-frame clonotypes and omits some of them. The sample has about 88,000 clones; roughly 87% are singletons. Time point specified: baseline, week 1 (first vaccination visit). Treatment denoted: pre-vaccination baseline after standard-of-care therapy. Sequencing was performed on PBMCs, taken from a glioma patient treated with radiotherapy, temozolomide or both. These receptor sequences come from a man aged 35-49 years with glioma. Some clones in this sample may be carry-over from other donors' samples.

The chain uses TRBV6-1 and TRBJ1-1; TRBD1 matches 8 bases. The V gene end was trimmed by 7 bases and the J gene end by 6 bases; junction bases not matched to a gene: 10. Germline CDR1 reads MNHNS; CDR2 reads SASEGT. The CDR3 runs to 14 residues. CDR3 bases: TGTGCCAGCACCATGACAGGGGAAGTTGCTGAAGCTTTCTTT. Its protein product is CASTMTGEVAEAFF.

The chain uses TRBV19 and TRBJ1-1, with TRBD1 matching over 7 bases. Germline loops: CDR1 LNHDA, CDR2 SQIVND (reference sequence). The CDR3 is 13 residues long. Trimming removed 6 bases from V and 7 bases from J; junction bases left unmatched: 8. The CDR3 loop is CASRTGPLYEAFF. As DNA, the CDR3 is TGTGCCAGTAGGACAGGGCCGTTGTATGAAGCTTTCTTT.

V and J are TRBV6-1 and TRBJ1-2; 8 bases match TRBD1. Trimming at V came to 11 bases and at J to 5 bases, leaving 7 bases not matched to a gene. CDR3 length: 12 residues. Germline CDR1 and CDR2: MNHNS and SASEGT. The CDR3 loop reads CAGQGLSYGYTF. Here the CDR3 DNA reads TGTGCCGGACAGGGACTCTCTTATGGCTACACCTTC.

The CDR3 region has the DNA TGCGCCAGCAGCCTGAATTCTGGAGTTTCCTCCTACGAGCAGTACTTC. It encodes CASSLNSGVSSYEQYF. The V and J genes are TRBV4-1 and TRBJ2-7, with D uncertain. Trimming removed 4 bases from V and 0 bases from J, with 16 bases in between. Per the germline V gene, CDR1 is MGHRA and CDR2 is YSYEKL. CDR3 length: 16 amino acids.

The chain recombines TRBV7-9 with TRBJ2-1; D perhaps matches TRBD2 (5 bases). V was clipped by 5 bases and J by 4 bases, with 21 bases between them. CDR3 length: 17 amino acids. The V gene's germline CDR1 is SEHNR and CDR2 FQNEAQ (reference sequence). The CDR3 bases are TGTGCCAGCAGCGCAAGATCCGGGGTTGTGGGGTACAATGAGCAGTTCTTC. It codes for CASSARSGVVGYNEQFF.

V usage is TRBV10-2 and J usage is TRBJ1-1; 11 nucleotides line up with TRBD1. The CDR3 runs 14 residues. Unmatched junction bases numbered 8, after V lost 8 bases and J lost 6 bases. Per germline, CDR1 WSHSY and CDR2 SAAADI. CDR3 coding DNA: TGCGCCAGCGCGGGACAGGGGGTTTCGGCTGAAGCTTTCTTT. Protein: CASAGQGVSAEAFF.

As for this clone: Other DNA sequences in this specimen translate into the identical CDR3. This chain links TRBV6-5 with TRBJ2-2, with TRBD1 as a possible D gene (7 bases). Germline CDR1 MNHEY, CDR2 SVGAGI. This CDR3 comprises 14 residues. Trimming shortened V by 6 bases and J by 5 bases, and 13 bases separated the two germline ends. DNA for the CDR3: TGTGCCAGCAGCTCTCAGGGGGGTACCGGGGAGCTGTTTTTT. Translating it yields CASSSQGGTGELFF.

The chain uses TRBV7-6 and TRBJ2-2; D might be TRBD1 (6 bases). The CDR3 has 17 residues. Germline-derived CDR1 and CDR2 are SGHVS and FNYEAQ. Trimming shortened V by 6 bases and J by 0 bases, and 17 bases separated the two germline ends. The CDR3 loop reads CASSSRTAAPNTGELFF. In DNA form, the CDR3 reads TGTGCCAGCAGTTCCCGGACAGCCGCTCCGAACACCGGGGAGCTGTTTTTT.

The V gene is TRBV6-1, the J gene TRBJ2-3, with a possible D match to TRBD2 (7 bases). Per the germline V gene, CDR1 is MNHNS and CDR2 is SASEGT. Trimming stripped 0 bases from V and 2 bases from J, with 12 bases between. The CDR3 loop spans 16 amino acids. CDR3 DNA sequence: TGTGCCAGCAGTGAAGCTGGGGGGGGCGACACAGATACGCAGTATTTT. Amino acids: CASSEAGGGDTDTQYF.

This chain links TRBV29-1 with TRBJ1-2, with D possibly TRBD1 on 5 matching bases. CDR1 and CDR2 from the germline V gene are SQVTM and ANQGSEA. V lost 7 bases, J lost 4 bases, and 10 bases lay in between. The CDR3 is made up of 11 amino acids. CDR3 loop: CSGGTAYGYTF. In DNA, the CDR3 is TGCAGCGGCGGGACCGCCTATGGCTACACCTTC.

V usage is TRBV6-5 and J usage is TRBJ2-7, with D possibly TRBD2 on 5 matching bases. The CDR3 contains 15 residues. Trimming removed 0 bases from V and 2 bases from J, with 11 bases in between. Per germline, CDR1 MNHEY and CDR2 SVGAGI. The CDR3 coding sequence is TGTGCCAGCAGTTACTCGTCCGCGGGCACCTACGAGCAGTACTTC. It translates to CASSYSSAGTYEQYF.

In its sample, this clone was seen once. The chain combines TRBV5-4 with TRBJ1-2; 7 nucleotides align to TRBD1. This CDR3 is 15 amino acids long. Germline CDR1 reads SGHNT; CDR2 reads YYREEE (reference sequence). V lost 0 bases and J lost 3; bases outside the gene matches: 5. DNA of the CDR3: TGTGCCAGCAGCTTGGGACAGGGCCAGCACTATGGCTACACCTTC. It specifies CASSLGQGQHYGYTF.

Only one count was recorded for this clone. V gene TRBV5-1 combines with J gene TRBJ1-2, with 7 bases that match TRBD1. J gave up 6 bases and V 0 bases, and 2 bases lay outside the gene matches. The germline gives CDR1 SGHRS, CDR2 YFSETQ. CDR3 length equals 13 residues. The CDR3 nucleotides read TGCGCCAGCAGCTTGGGACAGGGCCATGGCTACACCTTC. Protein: CASSLGQGHGYTF. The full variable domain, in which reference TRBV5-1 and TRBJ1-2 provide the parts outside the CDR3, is KAGVTQTPRYLIKTRGQQVTLSCSPISGHRSVSWYQQTPGQGLQFLFEYFSETQRNKGNFPGRFSGRQFSNSRSEMNVSTLELGDSALYLCASSLGQGHGYTFGSGTRLTVV.

CDR3 in amino acids: CASSQRGSGANVLTF. Written as DNA, the CDR3 is TGTGCCAGCAGCCAAAGGGGCTCTGGGGCCAACGTCCTGACTTTC. V gene TRBV6-5 combines with J gene TRBJ2-6, with D possibly being TRBD1 (5 bases). In germline, CDR1 is MNHEY, CDR2 SVGAGI. This CDR3 has 15 amino acids. Trimming pared 6 bases from V and 0 bases from J, leaving 9 bases between.

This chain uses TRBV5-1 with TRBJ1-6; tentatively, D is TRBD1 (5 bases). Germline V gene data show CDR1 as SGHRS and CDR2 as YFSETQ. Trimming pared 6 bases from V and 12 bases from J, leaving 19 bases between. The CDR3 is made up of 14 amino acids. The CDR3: CASTQANPGEPLHF. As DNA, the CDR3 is TGCGCCAGCACACAAGCTAATCCGGGGGAACCCCTCCACTTT.

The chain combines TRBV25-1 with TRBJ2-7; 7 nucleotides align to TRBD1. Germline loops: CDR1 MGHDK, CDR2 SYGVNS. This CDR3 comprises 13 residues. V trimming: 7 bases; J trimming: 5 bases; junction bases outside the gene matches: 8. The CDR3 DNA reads TGTGCCAGCAAAGGGACAGCCGGGCACGAGCAGTACTTC. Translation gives CASKGTAGHEQYF.

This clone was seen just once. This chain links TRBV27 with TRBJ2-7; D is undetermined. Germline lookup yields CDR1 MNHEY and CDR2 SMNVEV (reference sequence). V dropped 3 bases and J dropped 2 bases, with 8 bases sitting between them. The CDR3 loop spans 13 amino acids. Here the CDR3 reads CASSFQGTYEQYF. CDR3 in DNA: TGTGCCAGCAGTTTTCAAGGTACCTACGAGCAGTACTTC.